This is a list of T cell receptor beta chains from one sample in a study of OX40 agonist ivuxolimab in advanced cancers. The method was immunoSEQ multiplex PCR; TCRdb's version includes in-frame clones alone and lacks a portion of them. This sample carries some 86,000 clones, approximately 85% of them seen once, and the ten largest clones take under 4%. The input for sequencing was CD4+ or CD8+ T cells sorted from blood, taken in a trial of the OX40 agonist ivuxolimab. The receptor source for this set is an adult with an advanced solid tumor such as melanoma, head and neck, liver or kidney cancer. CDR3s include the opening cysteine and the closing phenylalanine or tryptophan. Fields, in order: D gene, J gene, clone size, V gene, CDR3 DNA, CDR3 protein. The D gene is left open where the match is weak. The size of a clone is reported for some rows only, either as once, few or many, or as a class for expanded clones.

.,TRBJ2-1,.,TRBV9,TGTGCCAGCAGCGTATATAGTGCGGTTAATGAGCAGTTCTTC,CASSVYSAVNEQFF
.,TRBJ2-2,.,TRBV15,TGTGCCACCAGCAGAGATTTAACCGTGGTATTGAACGGGGAGCTGTTTTTT,CATSRDLTVVLNGELFF
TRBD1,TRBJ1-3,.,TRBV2,TGTGCCAGCAGTGGGGACAGCGGAAACACCATATATTTT,CASSGDSGNTIYF
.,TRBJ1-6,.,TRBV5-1,TGCGCCAGCAGCTTGGGGGCCAATTCACCCCTCCACTTT,CASSLGANSPLHF
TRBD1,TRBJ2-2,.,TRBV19,TGTGCCAGTAGTCCATATCCCGGGACAGAGAACACCGGGGAGCTGTTTTTT,CASSPYPGTENTGELFF
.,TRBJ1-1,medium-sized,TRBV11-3,TGTGCCAGCAGCTTACTGCGGGCGGAAGCTTTCTTT,CASSLLRAEAFF
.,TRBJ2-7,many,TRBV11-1,TGTGCCAGCAGCTACGGGAGCACAACCTACGAGCAGTACTTC,CASSYGSTTYEQYF
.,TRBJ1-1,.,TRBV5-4,TGTGCCAGCAGCCCCGGCCCGGGGGCAAACACTGAAGCTTTCTTT,CASSPGPGANTEAFF
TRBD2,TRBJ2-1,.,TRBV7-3,TGTGCCAGCAGGTCCACGAAACCGGGACTATACAATGAGCAGTTCTTC,CASRSTKPGLYNEQFF
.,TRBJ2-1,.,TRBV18,TGTGCCAGCTCACCCCCCGGCAGGCTCGATGAGCAGTTCTTC,CASSPPGRLDEQFF
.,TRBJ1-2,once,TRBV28,TGTGCCAGCAGCCGCGGGCCTATCGACTATGGCTACACCTTC,CASSRGPIDYGYTF
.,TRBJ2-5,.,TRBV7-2,TGTGCCAGCAGCTTAGTTGTATCACAAGAGACCCAGTACTTC,CASSLVVSQETQYF
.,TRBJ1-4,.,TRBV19,TGTGCCACCAGGGAGGGGGATGTTGGCGAAAAACTGTTTTTT,CATREGDVGEKLFF
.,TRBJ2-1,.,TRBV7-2,TGTGCCAGCAGCCTCCGGCGCTGGGGTGAGCAGTTCTTC,CASSLRRWGEQFF
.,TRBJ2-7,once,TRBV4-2,TGTGCCAGCAGCCAAGATGACAGCAAGCAGTACTTC,CASSQDDSKQYF
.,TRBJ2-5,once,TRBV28,TGTGCCAGCAGTCCCACACGAGAGACCCAGTACTTC,CASSPTRETQYF
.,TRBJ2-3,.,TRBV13,TGTGCCAGCAGCCCAAGCCTCCAGGGGTGGGGAGGGAATACGCAGTATTTT,CASSPSLQGWGGNTQYF
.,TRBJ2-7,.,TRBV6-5,TGTGCCAGCTCCCTAGCCGCCTTGACGCCCTTCGAGCAGTACTTC,CASSLAALTPFEQYF
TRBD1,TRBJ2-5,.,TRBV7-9,TGTGCCAGCAGCACCTGGACAGGGAATATAGAGACCCAGTACTTC,CASSTWTGNIETQYF
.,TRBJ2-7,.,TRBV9,TGTGCCAGCAGCGTAGGGTTAGTCCAGCTGGGGGACGAGCAGTACTTC,CASSVGLVQLGDEQYF
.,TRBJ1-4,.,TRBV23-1,TGCGCCAGCAGTCAATTCGAGGAGGAAAAACTGTTTTTT,CASSQFEEEKLFF
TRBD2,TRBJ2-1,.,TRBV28,TGTGCCAGCAGTTTCGAGTTAGCGGGAGTTTCGCAGTTCTTC,CASSFELAGVSQFF
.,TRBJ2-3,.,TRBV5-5,TGTGCCAGCAGCCCCACCACAGATACGCAGTATTTT,CASSPTTDTQYF
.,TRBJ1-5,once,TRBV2,TGTGCCACGATGGAATTCGAGAATCAGCCCCAGCATTTT,CATMEFENQPQHF
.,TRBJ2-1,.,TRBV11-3,TGTGCCAGCAGCCGCAGTTTCGGGACTCCCGCCTACAATGAGCAGTTCTTC,CASSRSFGTPAYNEQFF
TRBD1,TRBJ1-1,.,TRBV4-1,TGCGCCAGCAGCCGGAAGACAGGGGTCACTGAAGCTTTCTTT,CASSRKTGVTEAFF
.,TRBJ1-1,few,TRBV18,TGTGCCAGCTCACCAGGCGCAGCGAACACTGAAGCTTTCTTT,CASSPGAANTEAFF
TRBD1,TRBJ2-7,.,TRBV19,TGTGCCAGTACCCTCGGACAGGGCCCGATCTACGAGCAGTACTTC,CASTLGQGPIYEQYF
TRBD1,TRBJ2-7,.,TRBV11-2,TGTGCCAGCAGCTTTAGGGGGACAGAGCTATACGAGCAGTACTTC,CASSFRGTELYEQYF
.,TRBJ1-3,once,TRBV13,TGTGCCAGCAGCCAACCAGGAAACACCATATATTTT,CASSQPGNTIYF
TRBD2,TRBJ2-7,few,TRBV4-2,TGTGCCAGCAGCCTCGGGAGGGCCTACGAGCAGTACTTC,CASSLGRAYEQYF
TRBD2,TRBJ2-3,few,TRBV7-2,TGTGCCAGCAGCTCAACTAGCGGGAGGCCCACAGATACGCAGTATTTT,CASSSTSGRPTDTQYF
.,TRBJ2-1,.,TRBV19,TGTGCCAGTAGACGATGGGACTTTCAACTTGACAATGAGCAGTTCTTC,CASRRWDFQLDNEQFF
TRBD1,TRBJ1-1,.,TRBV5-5,TGTGCCAGCACGTTACGTCGACAGGGGAAGATGAACACTGAAGCTTTCTTT,CASTLRRQGKMNTEAFF
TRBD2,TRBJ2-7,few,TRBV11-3,TGTGCCAGCAGCTTGGGGGAGGGAAGGGACGAGCAGTACTTC,CASSLGEGRDEQYF
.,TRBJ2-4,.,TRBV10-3,TGTGCCATCAGTGAGTCGAACAGTAACATTCAGTACTTC,CAISESNSNIQYF
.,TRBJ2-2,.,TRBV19,TGTGCCAGTAGCACCGGGACTGCCCACGGGGAGCTGTTTTTT,CASSTGTAHGELFF